Listed here is a single T cell receptor beta chain. As yet, its antigen is unknown. The authors ran a second PCR of 7 to 11 cycles using a sample-barcoded 5' primer and a J-beta primer mix. Via MiXCR, TCRdb re-called the 5' RACE reads, giving one row per CDR3 protein. Here the sample spans 1.5 million to 2 million distinct CDR3 sequences, around 50% being singletons. This CDR3 spans 14 amino acids. V was clipped by 6 bases and J by 8 bases; unmatched bases: 8. The germline V gene encodes CDR1 MRHNA and CDR2 SNTAGT. This sample was taken from a study of blood T cells in healthy people across ages. Points from the study as a whole: Unsorted PBMCs prevented conclusive naive versus antigen-experienced comparison.

This clonotype was obtained from a woman aged 40-49 years in good health. This chain links TRBV6-4 with TRBJ2-1; 9 nucleotides match TRBD2. The sequenced material came from blood. CDR3 nucleotide sequence: TGTGCCAGCAGGAGAGCGGGGGGCGGGGATGAGCAGTTCTTC. Amino acids: CASRRAGGGDEQFF.